This T cell receptor beta chain was obtained from a study of radiotherapy plus CTLA-4 blockade in lung cancer. Study-wide results and limits: The study found tumor-derived TCR clones expanded in blood after radiotherapy plus ipilimumab.

By frequency in the sample, this clone is medium-sized. Its antigen is unidentified. Chemo-refractory metastatic non-small-cell lung cancer patients received focal radiation with ipilimumab CTLA-4 blockade. The CDR3 covers 13 residues. Using immunoSEQ multiplex PCR, the repertoire was profiled, and TCRdb retains in-frame clones only, with some absent. The sample lists tens of thousands of clones; 75% to 85% were seen once. This chain joins TRBV21-1 and TRBJ1-2; TRBD1, the table's D call, lacks a check against the DNA. TRBV21-1 is a known pseudogene. The sample consisted of peripheral blood, taken from a patient treated with radiotherapy plus ipilimumab. The sequence derives from a human donor with non-small cell lung cancer that progressed on radiotherapy plus ipilimumab. The CDR3 bases are TGTGCCAGCAGCGCCAGGGGGCGATGGGGCTACACCTTC. As protein: CASSARGRWGYTF.